The present T cell receptor beta chain was sequenced within a study of preoperative IRX-2 immunotherapy in early breast cancer. Stated treatment: preoperative locoregional IRX-2 cytokine immunotherapy. Preoperative locoregional IRX-2 cytokine immunotherapy was tested in the phase Ib source study. CDR1 and CDR2 (germline): LNHDA, SQIVND (reference sequence). CDR3 length: 13 amino acids. The ends were cut back, 6 bases at V and 3 bases at J, with 11 bases in the middle. Generated by immunoSEQ multiplex PCR, the TCRdb table keeps only in-frame clones and is missing some. The sample records around 57,000 clones, approximately 93% being singletons.

This material was obtained from a patient treated with IRX-2 immunotherapy. The receptor's source is a human donor with breast cancer. The V gene is TRBV19, the J gene TRBJ1-1; possibly TRBD1 for D (6 bases). The CDR3 nucleotides read TGTGCCAGTAGGGTCAACAGGGACACTGAAGCTTTCTTT. As protein: CASRVNRDTEAFF.